The 25 T cell receptor beta chains in this list originate from one sample, sequenced in a study of shared clonotypes between healthy human individuals. Generated by immunoSEQ multiplex PCR, the TCRdb table keeps only in-frame clones and is missing some. The table includes about 110,000 clones, 68% detected once. The sequenced sample was memory CD8+ T cells sorted from blood. Regarding subset: CD45RO+ cells pooled with CCR7-negative TemRA cells. Receptor source: a woman in her 30s in good health.

This clone was recorded once. The rearrangement joins TRBV28 to TRBJ2-7; D is undetermined. V was pared by 6 bases and J by 7 bases, with 13 bases between. Germline V lookup: CDR1 MDHEN, CDR2 SYDVKM. The CDR3 has 12 amino acids. The CDR3 DNA is TGTGCCAGCAGCCCCCCCTTGTTTGAGCAGTACTTC. Translation: CASSPPLFEQYF.

This clone was recorded once. The chain is built from TRBV28 and TRBJ1-3; D ambiguous. This CDR3 spans 16 amino acids. Trimming took off 4 bases at V and 2 bases at J, with 15 bases between the two ends. The germline V gene has CDR1 MDHEN and CDR2 SYDVKM. Here the CDR3 DNA reads TGTGCCAGCAGTTCACGCCTGGTTATCACTGGAAACACCATATATTTT. It yields the protein CASSSRLVITGNTIYF.

The V gene is TRBV7-8, the J gene TRBJ1-3, with D tentatively TRBD1 (5 bases). Trimming left V 1 base short and J 0 bases short, with 10 bases between. Per the germline V gene, CDR1 is SGHVS and CDR2 is FQNEAQ. The CDR3 is made up of 16 amino acids. As DNA, the CDR3 is TGTGCCAGCAGCTTAGTTGGGGGGACCTCTGGAAACACCATATATTTT. The encoded protein is CASSLVGGTSGNTIYF.

This clone was counted ten times or more. The gene calls are TRBV11-3 and TRBJ1-2; 8 bases fit TRBD1. This CDR3 comprises 14 residues. CDR1 SGHNT and CDR2 YENEEA come from the germline V gene. The V gene end was trimmed by 5 bases and the J gene end by 4 bases; junction bases not matched to a gene: 6. DNA of the CDR3: TGTGCCAGCAGCGTCGGACAGGGAGGCTATGGCTACACCTTC. Translation: CASSVGQGGYGYTF.

This clone was detected a few times. The chain links TRBV29-1 to TRBJ1-6; tentatively, D is TRBD1 (6 bases). V lost 6 bases, J lost 4 bases, and 10 bases lay in between. Germline values: CDR1 SQVTM, CDR2 ANQGSEA. The CDR3 has 13 residues. This chain's CDR3 is CSVGDRYNSPLHF. CDR3 DNA: TGCAGCGTGGGTGACAGGTATAATTCACCCCTCCACTTT.

This clone was seen only a few times. This CDR3 is CASSGTAGELFF. The CDR3 DNA reads TGTGCCAGCAGTGGAACGGCTGGGGAGCTGTTTTTT. The chain couples TRBV25-1 to TRBJ2-2, with D unclear. The CDR3 has 12 residues. The germline V gene has CDR1 MGHDK and CDR2 SYGVNS. Trimming removed 4 bases at V and 8 bases at J, with 8 bases between.

This clone was seen more than once but under ten times. This chain links TRBV25-1 with TRBJ2-2, with D maybe TRBD2 (6 bases). The CDR3 loop spans 16 amino acids. Trimming left V 2 bases short and J 0 bases short, with 10 bases between. Germline assignment: CDR1 MGHDK and CDR2 SYGVNS. The CDR3 reads CASSEPGGSNTGELFF. The CDR3 nucleotides read TGTGCCAGCAGTGAACCCGGGGGATCGAACACCGGGGAGCTGTTTTTT.

This clone was counted between two and nine times. This sample also contains other DNA sequences that code for the same CDR3. V and J are TRBV7-9 and TRBJ2-3, with a tentative D call TRBD1 (5 bases). Trimming cost V 1 base and J 2 bases, with 13 bases left between them. This CDR3 contains 16 residues. Germline V gene data show CDR1 as SEHNR and CDR2 as FQNEAQ (reference sequence). Here the CDR3 reads CASSLVSGRFTDTQYF. Written as DNA, the CDR3 is TGTGCCAGCAGCTTAGTTTCAGGGCGGTTCACAGATACGCAGTATTTT.

This chain joins TRBV27 and TRBJ1-6; the D is unclear. The V end was cut by 6 bases, the J end by 7 bases, with 13 bases between. The length of the CDR3 is 14 residues. Per the germline V gene, CDR1 is MNHEY and CDR2 is SMNVEV (reference sequence). The CDR3 sequence: CASSPGRMNSPLHF. The CDR3 region has the DNA TGTGCCAGCAGCCCGGGCAGGATGAATTCACCCCTCCACTTT.

About this clone itself: This likely stems from a read error, as it lies one base from a far larger clone. This rearrangement joins TRBV28 to TRBJ2-2; D is perhaps TRBD1 (5 bases). CDR3 length: 14 amino acids. Germline-derived CDR1 and CDR2 are MDHEN and SYDVKM. CDR3: CASSTPGYTEELFF. CDR3 coding DNA: TGTGCCAGCAGTACTCCAGGGTACACCGAGGAGCTGTTTTTT. The full variable domain, rest sourced from reference TRBV28 and TRBJ2-2, is DVKVTQSSRYLVKRTGEKVFLECVQDMDHENMFWYRQDPGLGLRLIYFSYDVKMKEKGDIPEGYSVSREKKERFSLILESASTNQTSMYLCASSTPGYTEELFFGEGSRLTVL.

This sequence joins TRBV6-5 and TRBJ1-5; no firm D call. This CDR3 has 14 residues. Trimming shortened V by 2 bases and J by 6 bases, and 11 bases separated the two germline ends. Per the germline V gene, CDR1 is MNHEY and CDR2 is SVGAGI. CDR3: CASSYKEGSQPQHF. The CDR3 bases are TGTGCCAGCAGTTACAAGGAAGGGAGTCAGCCCCAGCATTTT.

The chain carries TRBV27 and TRBJ2-7; TRBD1 matches at 10 bases. Germline values: CDR1 MNHEY, CDR2 SMNVEV (reference sequence). The J segment lost 4 bases and the V segment lost 6 bases, leaving 6 bases of the junction unmatched. The CDR3 loop spans 14 amino acids. The CDR3 is CASRKTGGGYEQYF. As DNA, the CDR3 is TGTGCCAGCAGAAAGACAGGGGGCGGGTACGAGCAGTACTTC.

This clone has a count of ten or more. This sequence joins TRBV6-6 and TRBJ2-3; TRBD1 matches 9 bases. CDR3 size: 15 residues. V lost 5 bases to trimming and J lost 4 bases; unmatched junction nucleotides: 7. Germline assignment: CDR1 MNHNY and CDR2 SVGAGI (reference sequence). CDR3 residues: CASSPMDRGPDTQYF. CDR3 sequence (DNA): TGTGCCAGCAGTCCGATGGACAGGGGCCCAGATACGCAGTATTTT.

The rearrangement links TRBV15 to TRBJ1-3; D is ambiguous. Germline loops: CDR1 LNHNV, CDR2 YYDKDF (reference sequence). V shed 0 bases and J shed 4 bases, with 10 bases lying between them. The CDR3 consists of 15 residues. The CDR3 reads CATSRDIEGGNTIYF. The CDR3 nucleotides are TGTGCCACCAGCAGAGATATTGAGGGAGGAAACACCATATATTTT.

The rearrangement uses TRBV11-2 and TRBJ2-1, with 12 bases aligning to TRBD1. Per germline, CDR1 SGHAT and CDR2 FQNNGV. With V trimmed by 6 bases and J by 8 bases, 14 bases remained unmatched. This CDR3 has 17 residues. The CDR3 nucleotides are TGTGCCAGCAGGACCGGGACAGGGGGCATTTTTTTCGATGAGCAGTTCTTC. Translated: CASRTGTGGIFFDEQFF.

The rearrangement links TRBV7-9 to TRBJ2-3; TRBD1 is a possible D gene (5 bases). The CDR3 is made up of 15 amino acids. The germline V gene encodes CDR1 SEHNR and CDR2 FQNEAQ (reference sequence). The V and J ends lost 11 bases and 3 bases respectively, with 21 bases between them. The CDR3 nucleotides read TGTGCCTCCTTAATAGGCCAGGGTGAGACAGATACGCAGTATTTT. Translated, it gives CASLIGQGETDTQYF. Variable domain in full (rest from reference TRBV7-9 and TRBJ2-3): DTGVSQNPRHKITKRGQNVTFRCDPISEHNRLYWYRQTLGQGPEFLTYFQNEAQLEKSRLLSDRFSAERPKGSFSTLEIQRTEQGDSAMYLCASLIGQGETDTQYFGPGTRLTVL.

The J gene is TRBJ1-1, the V gene TRBV6-1; D is perhaps TRBD1 (6 bases). The V end lost 1 base, the J end lost 5 bases, and 17 bases lay between the germline ends. The CDR3 consists of 16 residues. Germline CDR1 and CDR2: MNHNS and SASEGT. The CDR3 sequence: CASSEGLGGRVTEAFF. In nucleotides, the CDR3 is TGTGCCAGCAGTGAAGGGTTAGGGGGTCGGGTGACTGAAGCTTTCTTT.

The CDR3 reads CAITPQAGLAGIHEQYF. CDR3 DNA sequence: TGTGCCATCACGCCTCAAGCTGGGCTAGCGGGAATCCACGAGCAGTACTTC. V usage is TRBV5-4 and J usage is TRBJ2-7, with 9 nucleotides matching TRBD2. CDR3 length: 17 amino acids. The germline gives CDR1 SGHNT, CDR2 YYREEE (reference sequence). The junction had 21 bases not matched to a gene; V was cut back by 9 bases and J by 5 bases. The full variable domain, with the rest looked up from reference TRBV5-4 and TRBJ2-7, is ETGVTQSPTHLIKTRGQQVTLRCSSQSGHNTVSWYQQALGQGPQFIFQYYREEENGRGNFPPRFSGLQFPNYSSELNVNALELDDSALYLCAITPQAGLAGIHEQYFGPGTRLTVT.

The CDR3 nucleotides are TGTGCCAGCAGTCCGTCTGTCGGGGATACGCAGTATTTT. The encoded protein is CASSPSVGDTQYF. The V call is TRBV28, the J call TRBJ2-3; no reliable D call. CDR3 length: 13 residues. From germline, CDR1 is MDHEN and CDR2 SYDVKM. The V gene lost 5 bases and the J gene lost 6 bases, with 12 bases spanning the gap.

V and J are TRBV4-1 and TRBJ2-3, with 10 positions matching TRBD2. This CDR3 has 18 residues. The V and J ends lost 2 bases and 2 bases, in that order; junction bases with no gene match: 10. CDR1 and CDR2 (germline): MGHRA, YSYEKL. The CDR3, as DNA: TGCGCCAGCAGCCAACTCGCTAGCGGGAGACCTCACACAGATACGCAGTATTTT. Protein product: CASSQLASGRPHTDTQYF.

This rearrangement joins TRBV13 to TRBJ2-2; TRBD2 agrees at 13 bases. The CDR3 runs 17 residues. V was clipped by 5 bases and J by 7 bases; unmatched bases: 10. Germline loops: CDR1 PRHDT, CDR2 FYEKMQ (reference sequence). The CDR3 protein is CASSVGLAGVLGGELFF. CDR3 sequence (DNA): TGTGCCAGCAGCGTTGGACTAGCGGGAGTTTTGGGCGGGGAGCTGTTTTTT.

The chain links TRBV7-9 to TRBJ1-1, with D tentatively TRBD1 (5 bases). Trimming removed 5 bases from V and 2 bases from J, with 9 bases in between. Per the germline V gene, CDR1 is SEHNR and CDR2 is FQNEAQ (reference sequence). The CDR3 covers 13 residues. The CDR3 bases are TGTGCCAGCAGCCCACAGGAAAACACTGAAGCTTTCTTT. Amino acid sequence: CASSPQENTEAFF.

This clone occurred a few times. The chain recombines TRBV7-9 with TRBJ1-1; D is undetermined. V was shortened by 6 bases and J by 6 bases, with 17 bases between the two germline ends. The CDR3 length is 14 residues. Looked up from germline, CDR1 is SEHNR and CDR2 is FQNEAQ (reference sequence). CDR3 loop: CASREEGLVAEAFF. The CDR3 nucleotides are TGTGCCAGCAGAGAGGAGGGTTTGGTCGCTGAAGCTTTCTTT.

V usage is TRBV5-6 and J usage is TRBJ2-4, with 8 bases that match TRBD1. J gave up 3 bases and V 7 bases, and 15 bases lay outside the gene matches. The V gene's germline CDR1 is SGHDT and CDR2 YYEEEE. There are 17 residues in the CDR3. CDR3 in DNA: TGTGCCAGCGCCAATGGGGTGACAGGGGCCGGCAAAAACATTCAGTACTTC. Translating gives CASANGVTGAGKNIQYF.

This clone is termed medium-sized (0.01 to 0.1%). This chain uses TRBV4-1 with TRBJ2-2, with 9 bases fitting TRBD2. CDR3 size: 15 residues. V lost 3 bases to trimming and J lost 3 bases; unmatched junction nucleotides: 2. From germline, CDR1 is MGHRA and CDR2 YSYEKL. In nucleotides, the CDR3 is TGCGCCAGCAGCCAGGCGGGAGGGCACACCGGGGAGCTGTTTTTT. Amino acids: CASSQAGGHTGELFF.